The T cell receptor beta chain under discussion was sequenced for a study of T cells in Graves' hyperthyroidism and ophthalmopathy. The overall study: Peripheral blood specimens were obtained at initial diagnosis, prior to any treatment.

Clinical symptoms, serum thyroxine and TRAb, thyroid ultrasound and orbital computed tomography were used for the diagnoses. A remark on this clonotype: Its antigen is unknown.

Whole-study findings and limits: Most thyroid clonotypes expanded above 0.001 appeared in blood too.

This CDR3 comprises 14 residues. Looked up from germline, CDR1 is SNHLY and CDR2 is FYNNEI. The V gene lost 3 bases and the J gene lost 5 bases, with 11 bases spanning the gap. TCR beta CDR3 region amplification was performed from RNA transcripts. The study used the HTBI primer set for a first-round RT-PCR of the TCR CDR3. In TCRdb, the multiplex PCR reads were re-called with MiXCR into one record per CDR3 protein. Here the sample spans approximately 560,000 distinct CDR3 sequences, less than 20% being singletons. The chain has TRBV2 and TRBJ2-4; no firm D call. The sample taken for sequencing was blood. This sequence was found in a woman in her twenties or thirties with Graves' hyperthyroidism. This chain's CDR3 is CASSDVGWENIQYF. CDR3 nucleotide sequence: TGTGCCAGCAGTGACGTGGGGTGGGAAAACATTCAGTACTTC.